This is a list of T cell receptor beta chains from one sample in a study of T cell responses to AZD1222 COVID-19 vaccine. The protocol was immunoSEQ multiplex PCR, while the TCRdb copy is restricted to in-frame clones and leaves out a portion. The table records tens of thousands of clones, 90% of them present only once. The sequencing here drew on peripheral blood, taken on day 0 of AZD1222 vaccination. These receptors were collected from an adult in good health. Each CDR3 is given with its conserved first and last residue.

CDR3aa	v_gene	j_gene	len
CASSLVGGGSTGEQYF	TRBV5-1	TRBJ2-7	16
CASSLVAGNTGELFF	TRBV5-4	TRBJ2-2	15
CATSLSGAGDTQYF	TRBV24-1	TRBJ2-3	14
CASSLAMGPLGGTQYF	TRBV5-1	TRBJ2-3	16
CASSEGQGRNTIYF	TRBV7-3	TRBJ1-3	14
CATRRIGQGVTGELFF	TRBV19	TRBJ2-2	16
CASSLWGLGNQPQHF	TRBV28	TRBJ1-5	15
CASSMGRETQYF	TRBV19	TRBJ2-5	12
CASSRSGSDRETQYF	TRBV6-6	TRBJ2-5	15
CASSLEGRGTDTQYF	TRBV27	TRBJ2-3	15
CASSVTGTQETQYF	TRBV5-4	TRBJ2-5	14